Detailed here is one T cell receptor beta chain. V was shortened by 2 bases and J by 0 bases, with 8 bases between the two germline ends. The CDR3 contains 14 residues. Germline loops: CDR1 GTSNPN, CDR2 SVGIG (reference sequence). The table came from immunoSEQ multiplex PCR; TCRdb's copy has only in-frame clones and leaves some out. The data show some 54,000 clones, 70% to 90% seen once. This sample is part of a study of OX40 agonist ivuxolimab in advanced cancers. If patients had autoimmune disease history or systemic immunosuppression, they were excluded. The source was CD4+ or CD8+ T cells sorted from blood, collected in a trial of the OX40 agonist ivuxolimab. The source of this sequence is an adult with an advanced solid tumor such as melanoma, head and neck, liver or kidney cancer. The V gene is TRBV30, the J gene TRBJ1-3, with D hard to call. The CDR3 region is CAWSPTYSGNTIYF. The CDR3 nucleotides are TGTGCCTGGAGTCCTACCTACTCTGGAAACACCATATATTTT.